Below, 32 T cell receptor beta chains from the same sample are listed, as sequenced in a study of spatial heterogeneity in lung cancer. TCRdb re-called the 5' RACE reads with MiXCR, one entry per CDR3 protein. The sample includes tens of thousands of distinct CDR3 sequences, approximately 12% of them seen just once. Described time point: sample taken at primary tumor resection. TCRs were sequenced from unsorted whole RNA of tumor, nontumor lung or PBMC. The specimen was PBMCs, collected at surgery. The receptor source for this set is a male donor with early-stage non-small cell lung cancer.

The chain couples TRBV9 to TRBJ1-5, with D uncertain. The CDR3 is made up of 14 amino acids. V gave up 0 bases and J gave up 1 base, with 5 bases separating them. In germline, CDR1 is SGDLS, CDR2 YYNGEE. This chain's CDR3 is CASSVAASNQPQHF. The CDR3 DNA follows: TGTGCCAGCAGCGTAGCGGCAAGCAATCAGCCCCAGCATTTT. Looking up the rest from reference TRBV9 and TRBJ1-5 gives the full variable domain: DSGVTQTPKHLITATGQRVTLRCSPRSGDLSVYWYQQSLDQGLQFLIQYYNGEERAKGNILERFSAQQFPDLHSELNLSSLELGDSALYFCASSVAASNQPQHFGDGTRLSIL.

This clonotype was seen only a few times. The rearrangement uses TRBV6-1 and TRBJ2-1, with TRBD2 matching over 11 bases. Germline V gives CDR1 MNHNS, CDR2 SASEGT. With 5 bases clipped from V and 6 bases from J, the junction kept 12 bases outside the gene matches. The CDR3 runs to 17 residues. The CDR3 DNA is TGTGCCAGCAGTATTGGGGCACTAGCGGGGGCCCTCAATGAGCAGTTCTTC. Translating gives CASSIGALAGALNEQFF.

This clonotype has just a few counts. This chain links TRBV7-3 with TRBJ2-1, with 12 bases fitting TRBD2. The germline gives CDR1 SGHTA, CDR2 FQGTGA. After removal of 1 base from V and 14 bases from J, the junction contained 12 bases not matched to a gene. The CDR3 has 16 amino acids. The DNA of the CDR3 is TGTGCCAGCAGCTTAAAGGGGCGAGCTAGCGGGGGGGCCGAGTTCTTC. Amino acid sequence: CASSLKGRASGGAEFF.

This clonotype was found a few times. This chain's CDR3 is CASSFGSRSGSPLHF. The CDR3 DNA reads TGTGCCAGCAGTTTCGGGAGTCGTTCCGGGTCACCCCTCCACTTT. The chain has TRBV12-3 or TRBV12-4 and TRBJ1-6; no clear D gene. V was trimmed by 3 bases and J by 10 bases, leaving 16 bases between them. The CDR3 consists of 15 residues.

This clonotype has more than one count but fewer than ten. J is TRBJ2-3 and V is TRBV11-3, with TRBD2 identical over 11 bases. V was clipped by 5 bases and J by 2 bases; unmatched bases: 6. The CDR3 sequence is 16 residues long. From germline, CDR1 is SGHNT and CDR2 YENEEA. CDR3 bases: TGTGCCAGCAGCCGAGGGACTAGCGGACCCACAGATACGCAGTATTTT. It specifies CASSRGTSGPTDTQYF.

This clonotype turned up a few times. In nucleotides, the CDR3 is TGTGCCAGTAGTTTCGGGGAAAATAGCAATCAGCCCCAGCATTTT. Translated: CASSFGENSNQPQHF. The genes are TRBV19 and TRBJ1-5; no clear D. Germline-derived CDR1 and CDR2 are LNHDA and SQIVND (reference sequence). With 5 bases removed from V and 0 bases from J, the gap between germline ends came to 11 bases. The CDR3 spans 15 residues.

This clonotype was counted only a few times. The rearrangement links TRBV6-5 to TRBJ2-5, with 11 bases identical to TRBD2. The ends lost 5 bases at V and 4 bases at J; junction bases unmatched: 9. This CDR3 contains 16 residues. CDR1 is MNHEY, CDR2 SVGAGI, per germline. Written as DNA, the CDR3 is TGTGCCAGCAGTCTGACTAGCGGGATAGGCGGAGAGACCCAGTACTTC. It is translated as CASSLTSGIGGETQYF.

The rearrangement links TRBV7-3 to TRBJ2-1; possibly TRBD1 or TRBD2 for D (6 bases each). Trimming cost V 9 bases and J 7 bases, with 13 bases left between them. The CDR3 length is 12 residues. CDR1 and CDR2 (germline): SGHTA, FQGTGA. CDR3: CASEGGGNEQFF. As DNA, the CDR3 is TGTGCCAGTGAGGGGGGCGGGAATGAGCAGTTCTTC.

This clonotype came up a few times. The chain employs TRBV6-5 and TRBJ2-5; TRBD1 might be the D (5 bases). The CDR3 has 15 residues. Per the germline V gene, CDR1 is MNHEY and CDR2 is SVGAGI. V was clipped by 2 bases and J by 1 base, with 11 bases between them. CDR3 sequence (DNA): TGTGCCAGCAGTTACACCTCTGACAGCCAAGAGACCCAGTACTTC. Amino acid sequence: CASSYTSDSQETQYF.

This clonotype was seen more than once but under ten times. The genes are TRBV20-1 and TRBJ2-2, with 8 nucleotides matching TRBD2. Trimming took 6 bases from V and 2 from J; bases not matched to a gene: 11. This CDR3 has 16 residues. CDR1 and CDR2 from the germline V gene are DFQATT and SNEGSKA (reference sequence). The CDR3 protein is CSAIPISGINTGELFF. The CDR3 region has the DNA TGCAGTGCGATTCCTATTAGCGGGATAAACACCGGGGAGCTGTTTTTT.

This clonotype occurred a few times. This chain connects TRBV10-1 to TRBJ1-1; 8 bases line up with TRBD1. The J segment lost 2 bases and the V segment lost 4 bases, leaving 6 bases of the junction unmatched. CDR1 is WNHNN and CDR2 is SYGVQD in the germline V gene (reference sequence). The CDR3 runs 15 residues. The CDR3 sequence is CASSAETGVNTEAFF. CDR3 in DNA: TGCGCCAGCAGTGCCGAGACAGGGGTAAACACTGAAGCTTTCTTT.

The chain uses TRBV19 and TRBJ2-3; TRBD2 is a possible D gene (6 bases). Germline values: CDR1 LNHDA, CDR2 SQIVND (reference sequence). Trimming pared 7 bases from V and 5 bases from J, leaving 22 bases between. The CDR3 is made up of 16 amino acids. The CDR3 loop is CASTPGGVRGVDTQYF. CDR3 sequence (DNA): TGTGCCAGTACCCCAGGAGGGGTTAGAGGCGTAGATACGCAGTATTTT.

This chain connects TRBV14 to TRBJ2-7, with D perhaps TRBD1 or TRBD2 (5 bases each). The CDR3 totals 13 residues. Trimming took off 1 base at V and 4 bases at J, with 8 bases between the two ends. In germline, CDR1 is SGHDN, CDR2 FVKESK. The chain's CDR3 is CASSQAGPYEQYF. For the CDR3, the DNA is TGTGCCAGCAGCCAAGCGGGACCTTACGAGCAGTACTTC.

The CDR3 protein is CASSGTSGNEQFF. The CDR3 DNA reads TGTGCCAGCAGCGGGACTAGCGGTAATGAGCAGTTCTTC. The chain couples TRBV7-9 to TRBJ2-1; 11 nucleotides match TRBD2. CDR1 and CDR2 from the germline V gene are SEHNR and FQNEAQ (reference sequence). This CDR3 is 13 amino acids long. The V and J ends lost 5 bases and 7 bases, in that order; junction bases with no gene match: 1.

The genes are TRBV28 and TRBJ2-3; D not resolved. The CDR3 contains 14 residues. Germline V gives CDR1 MDHEN, CDR2 SYDVKM. Between the trimmed V and J ends, which lost 5 bases and 4 bases, there was a span of 13 bases. The CDR3 DNA sequence: TGTGCCAGCAGTCTCTTACTTGTATCAGATACGCAGTATTTT. It translates to CASSLLLVSDTQYF.

This clonotype has at least ten counts. The V and J genes are TRBV6-2 or TRBV6-3 and TRBJ1-1; maybe TRBD1 (6 bases). Trimming pared 5 bases from V and 3 bases from J, leaving 10 bases between. The CDR3 sequence is 13 residues long. Germline V CDR1 and CDR2: MNHEY, SVGEGT. The CDR3 DNA follows: TGTGCCAGCAGTACAGGACAGTACACTGAAGCTTTCTTT. As protein: CASSTGQYTEAFF.

This clonotype was counted a few times. V usage is TRBV15 and J usage is TRBJ1-5, with D possibly matching TRBD1 (6 bases). CDR1 is LNHNV, CDR2 YYDKDF, per germline (reference sequence). The CDR3 contains 16 residues. Trimming removed 4 bases from V and 6 bases from J, with 19 bases in between. The CDR3 spells CATSTRQGNGPQPQHF. DNA for the CDR3: TGTGCCACCAGCACTCGGCAGGGGAATGGGCCTCAGCCCCAGCATTTT. Together with reference TRBV15 and TRBJ1-5, the CDR3 gives the full variable domain: DAMVIQNPRYQVTQFGKPVTLSCSQTLNHNVMYWYQQKSSQAPKLLFHYYDKDFNNEADTPDNFQSRRPNTSFCFLDIRSPGLGDTAMYLCATSTRQGNGPQPQHFGDGTRLSIL.

This clonotype was observed a few times. J is TRBJ2-3 and V is TRBV29-1; 7 positions match TRBD1. The germline V gene encodes CDR1 SQVTM and CDR2 ANQGSEA. V dropped 7 bases and J dropped 2; count of bases not matched to a gene: 6. The CDR3 is 13 amino acids. CDR3 amino acids: CSAGTDPTDTQYF. The CDR3 DNA follows: TGCAGCGCCGGGACAGACCCCACAGATACGCAGTATTTT.

The V and J genes are TRBV29-1 and TRBJ1-1; TRBD1 is a possible D gene (6 bases). This CDR3 region has 15 residues. From germline, CDR1 is SQVTM and CDR2 ANQGSEA. Trimming took off 0 bases at V and 5 bases at J, with 16 bases between the two ends. The CDR3 loop is CSVEDLQGGMTEAFF. CDR3 coding DNA: TGCAGCGTTGAAGATCTTCAAGGGGGGATGACTGAAGCTTTCTTT.

The chain has TRBV7-9 and TRBJ1-1; 7 nucleotides align to TRBD1. The length of the CDR3 is 14 residues. The trim removed 7 bases at V and 4 bases at J, leaving 9 bases unmatched. Germline CDR1 SEHNR, CDR2 FQNEAQ (reference sequence). CDR3 in amino acids: CASTQTGMRTEAFF. In DNA form, the CDR3 reads TGTGCCAGCACTCAGACAGGGATGCGCACTGAAGCTTTCTTT.

This clonotype has a handful of counts. The CDR3 DNA is TGCGCCAGCAGCTTGGGTGGCGGGACTAGCGCCGCCAGGACCTACGAGCAGTACTTC. Translated: CASSLGGGTSAARTYEQYF. This chain joins TRBV5-1 and TRBJ2-7; 10 nucleotides match TRBD2. The CDR3 runs 19 residues. CDR1 and CDR2 (germline): SGHRS, YFSETQ. V lost 0 bases to trimming and J lost 2 bases; unmatched junction nucleotides: 14.

This chain joins TRBV2 and TRBJ1-1; D is uncertain. This CDR3 is built from 11 residues. Germline CDR1 reads SNHLY; CDR2 reads FYNNEI. The ends were cut back, 4 bases at V and 3 bases at J, with 3 bases in the middle. CDR3 loop: CASSGDTEAFF. CDR3 in DNA: TGTGCCAGCAGTGGAGACACTGAAGCTTTCTTT.

Only a few counts were recorded for this clonotype. The V and J genes are TRBV12-3 or TRBV12-4 and TRBJ2-3; 12 nucleotides agree with TRBD2. The CDR3 sequence is 16 residues long. V lost 6 bases, J lost 4 bases, and 8 bases stayed unmatched. This CDR3 reads CASSPTSGRNADTQYF. The DNA for the CDR3 is TGTGCCAGCAGCCCGACTAGCGGGAGAAACGCAGATACGCAGTATTTT.

This clonotype was detected a few times. The chain recombines TRBV15 with TRBJ2-2; D remains unclear. The germline CDR1 and CDR2 sequences are LNHNV and YYDKDF (reference sequence). V was clipped by 6 bases and J by 3 bases, with 8 bases between them. The CDR3 is 13 amino acids. The CDR3 is CATRGIHTGELFF. CDR3 coding DNA: TGTGCCACCAGGGGTATACACACCGGGGAGCTGTTTTTT.

This clonotype was observed a handful of times. The chain joins TRBV7-9 to TRBJ2-3; 10 bases are a match to TRBD2. The CDR3 length is 15 residues. With V trimmed by 8 bases and J by 3 bases, 8 bases remained unmatched. Germline V gives CDR1 SEHNR, CDR2 FQNEAQ (reference sequence). The CDR3 reads CASSWIAGGTDTQYF. The DNA of the CDR3 is TGTGCCAGCTCGTGGATAGCGGGGGGTACAGATACGCAGTATTTT.

This chain uses TRBV7-8 with TRBJ2-5, with 12 bases that match TRBD2. The CDR3 consists of 15 residues. After removal of 3 bases from V and 2 bases from J, the junction contained 1 base not matched to a gene. Germline lookup yields CDR1 SGHVS and CDR2 FQNEAQ. As DNA, the CDR3 is TGTGCCAGCAGCTTCGGGACTAGCGGGCAAGAGACCCAGTACTTC. Residues: CASSFGTSGQETQYF.

This clonotype showed up just once. V usage is TRBV5-6 and J usage is TRBJ2-7; D unclear. V dropped 2 bases and J dropped 3 bases, with 9 bases sitting between them. CDR3 length: 13 amino acids. Germline CDR1 and CDR2: SGHDT and YYEEEE. CDR3 sequence: CASSFPGDYEQYF. The CDR3 DNA follows: TGTGCCAGCAGCTTCCCTGGGGACTACGAGCAGTACTTC.

In its sample, this clonotype was seen many times. The chain combines TRBV7-6 with TRBJ2-7; possibly TRBD2 for D (5 bases). Germline CDR1 reads SGHVS; CDR2 reads FNYEAQ. V dropped 0 bases and J dropped 3 bases, with 9 bases sitting between them. CDR3 length equals 14 residues. The CDR3 sequence: CASSLASTNYEQYF. The CDR3 region has the DNA TGTGCCAGCAGCTTAGCTTCGACTAACTACGAGCAGTACTTC.

This chain links TRBV29-1 with TRBJ2-2; D remains ambiguous. V was shortened by 3 bases and J by 5 bases, with 4 bases between the two germline ends. The CDR3 is 11 residues long. The germline V gene encodes CDR1 SQVTM and CDR2 ANQGSEA. Here the CDR3 reads CSVEVTGELFF. CDR3 bases: TGCAGCGTTGAGGTTACCGGGGAGCTGTTTTTT.

This clonotype has at least ten counts. V is TRBV19 and J is TRBJ1-5; no definite D call. With 3 bases removed from V and 3 bases from J, the gap between germline ends came to 9 bases. The germline CDR1 and CDR2 sequences are LNHDA and SQIVND (reference sequence). The CDR3 extends over 14 amino acids. CDR3 DNA: TGTGCCAGTAGTATTGTGACGGTCAATCAGCCCCAGCATTTT. It translates to CASSIVTVNQPQHF. Drawing the rest from reference TRBV19 and TRBJ1-5, the complete variable domain is DGGITQSPKYLFRKEGQNVTLSCEQNLNHDAMYWYRQDPGQGLRLIYYSQIVNDFQKGDIAEGYSVSREKKESFPLTVTSAQKNPTAFYLCASSIVTVNQPQHFGDGTRLSIL.

The chain uses TRBV12-3 or TRBV12-4 and TRBJ1-3; D gene unclear. The CDR3 has 15 residues. Trimming stripped 5 bases from V and 0 bases from J, with 11 bases between. The CDR3 here is CASSPFVASGNTIYF. The CDR3 region has the DNA TGTGCCAGCAGTCCCTTCGTGGCCTCTGGAAACACCATATATTTT.

The rearrangement joins TRBV20-1 to TRBJ2-1; D possibly matches TRBD1 or TRBD2 (6 bases each). CDR1 is DFQATT and CDR2 is SNEGSKA in the germline V gene (reference sequence). CDR3 length: 12 amino acids. CDR3 bases: TGCAGCGGGGGCGGCTCCTACAATGAGCAGTTCTTC. Translating gives CSGGGSYNEQFF.